Included here is one T cell receptor beta chain sequence, with context. The data are from a study of blood T cell repertoires in COVID-19. Libraries were prepared by immunoSEQ multiplex PCR; TCRdb keeps only in-frame clonotypes and omits some of them. Among some 260,000 clones listed, approximately 91% were seen once. The CDR3 consists of 14 residues. The germline CDR1 and CDR2 sequences are MDHEN and SYDVKM. The V and J ends lost 5 bases and 7 bases respectively, with 15 bases between them. Sequenced input: peripheral blood. This clonotype was obtained from a human donor in a cohort sampled during active COVID-19. This sequence joins TRBV28 and TRBJ1-5; tentatively, D is TRBD1 (6 bases). The DNA of the CDR3 is TGTGCCAGCAGTCTACCAGGGGTAAAACAGCCCCAGCATTTT. Translated, it gives CASSLPGVKQPQHF.